These 20 T cell receptor beta chains were sequenced from one sample in a study of response to subunit inactivated influenza vaccine. TCRdb itself ran the RT-PCR reads through MiXCR, one entry per CDR3 protein. The table has 700,000 to 900,000 distinct CDR3 sequences, around 21% seen once; the top ten hold roughly 10%. This specimen consisted of PBMCs from blood, obtained roughly 5 days after vaccination. These TCRs come from a man over 45 who received an inactivated influenza vaccine.

The V and J genes are TRBV6-1 and TRBJ2-7; 11 bases are shared with TRBD2. With 6 bases clipped from V and 9 bases from J, the junction kept 10 bases outside the gene matches. Germline loops: CDR1 MNHNS, CDR2 SASEGT. The CDR3 length is 14 residues. The CDR3 region has the DNA TGTGCCAGCAGCTCCGGGACTAGCGGCAAAGGGCAGTACTTC. This gives the protein CASSSGTSGKGQYF.

This clonotype has a single count. The chain combines TRBV20-1 with TRBJ2-7, with a weak D call TRBD1 (6 bases). The V gene's germline CDR1 is DFQATT and CDR2 SNEGSKA (reference sequence). The CDR3 length is 14 residues. The V end lost 0 bases, the J end lost 2 bases, and 11 bases lay between the germline ends. CDR3 sequence (DNA): TGCAGTGCTAGAGATCGACAGGTCGCCTACGAGCAGTACTTC. It translates to CSARDRQVAYEQYF.

This chain connects TRBV11-2 to TRBJ2-7; D unclear. The CDR3 loop spans 14 amino acids. The V end was cut by 6 bases, the J end by 0 bases, with 12 bases between. The germline V gene has CDR1 SGHAT and CDR2 FQNNGV. The CDR3 protein is CASSNRPTSYEQYF. In DNA form, the CDR3 reads TGTGCCAGCAGTAACCGCCCGACCTCCTACGAGCAGTACTTC.

This clonotype was observed a handful of times. The CDR3: CSAGWGGLAGKELFF. The CDR3 bases are TGCAGCGCCGGCTGGGGAGGACTAGCGGGGAAGGAGCTGTTTTTT. V is TRBV29-1 and J is TRBJ2-2; 12 bases match TRBD2. This CDR3 is built from 15 residues. Germline V gene sequence: CDR1 SQVTM, CDR2 ANQGSEA. Trimming took 7 bases from V and 10 from J; bases not matched to a gene: 13.

In DNA form, the CDR3 reads TGTGCCATCAGTGATAGGAGCGGAGGCGTCTACAATGAGCAGTTCTTC. It translates to CAISDRSGGVYNEQFF. The chain couples TRBV10-3 to TRBJ2-1; a possible D gene is TRBD2 (5 bases). CDR3 size: 16 residues. V was trimmed by 3 bases and J by 3 bases, leaving 15 bases between them. The germline gives CDR1 ENHRY, CDR2 SYGVKD.

This clonotype was seen more than once but under ten times. This rearrangement joins TRBV5-1 to TRBJ2-7; 7 nucleotides line up with TRBD2. V lost 4 bases to trimming and J lost 3 bases; unmatched junction nucleotides: 4. The CDR3 is made up of 13 amino acids. Germline V gene sequence: CDR1 SGHRS, CDR2 YFSETQ. The CDR3 reads CASSGGGDYEQYF. In DNA, the CDR3 is TGCGCCAGCAGCGGGGGGGGAGACTACGAGCAGTACTTC.

At least ten counts were recorded for this clonotype. V is TRBV29-1 and J is TRBJ1-3; D unresolved. The CDR3 is 13 residues long. V lost 2 bases and J lost 2, with 7 bases in between. Germline V gene lookup returns CDR1 SQVTM and CDR2 ANQGSEA. This CDR3 is CSVERFTGNTIYF. DNA for the CDR3: TGCAGCGTTGAAAGGTTCACTGGAAACACCATATATTTT.

This chain connects TRBV19 to TRBJ2-7; possible D gene TRBD2, 6 bases. Trimming stripped 7 bases from V and 7 bases from J, with 20 bases between. The CDR3 length is 14 residues. The germline gives CDR1 LNHDA, CDR2 SQIVND (reference sequence). CDR3 residues: CASKKGPQAGEQYF. CDR3 bases: TGTGCCAGTAAGAAGGGACCCCAGGCGGGGGAGCAGTACTTC.

There are a few counts of this clonotype. This rearrangement joins TRBV19 to TRBJ2-7; perhaps TRBD2 as D (5 bases). Germline-derived CDR1 and CDR2 are LNHDA and SQIVND (reference sequence). The CDR3 length is 14 residues. Trimming removed 6 bases at V and 0 bases at J, with 12 bases between. The CDR3 sequence: CASSASGNSYEQYF. The CDR3 region has the DNA TGTGCCAGTAGCGCATCCGGGAACTCCTACGAGCAGTACTTC. The full variable domain, in which reference TRBV19 and TRBJ2-7 provide the parts outside the CDR3, is DGGITQSPKYLFRKEGQNVTLSCEQNLNHDAMYWYRQDPGQGLRLIYYSQIVNDFQKGDIAEGYSVSREKKESFPLTVTSAQKNPTAFYLCASSASGNSYEQYFGPGTRLTVT.

In this sample, this clonotype turned up many times. At one end, the junction sequence differs from germline, possibly due to a read error. J is TRBJ2-1 and V is TRBV5-1, with 8 bases lining up with TRBD2. Germline CDR1 reads SGHRS; CDR2 reads YFSETQ. The CDR3 consists of 14 residues. CDR3 DNA: TGTGCCAGCCGGGAGGGCCCCTCCTACAATGAGCAGTTCTTC. This gives the protein CASREGPSYNEQFF. The full variable domain, completed using reference TRBV5-1 and TRBJ2-1, is KAGVTQTPRYLIKTRGQQVTLSCSPISGHRSVSWYQQTPGQGLQFLFEYFSETQRNKGNFPGRFSGRQFSNSRSEMNVSTLELGDSALYLCASREGPSYNEQFFGPGTRLTVL.

This clonotype has only a few counts. V and J are TRBV6-2 or TRBV6-3 and TRBJ2-7; the D is unclear. V shed 7 bases and J shed 2 bases, with 12 bases lying between them. Germline V CDR1 and CDR2: MNHEY, SVGEGT. The CDR3 has 13 amino acids. The CDR3 here is CASTQHLPYEQYF. CDR3 in DNA: TGTGCCAGCACTCAACATCTCCCCTACGAGCAGTACTTC.

The gene calls are TRBV4-3 and TRBJ2-3; no reliable D call. CDR1 LGHNA and CDR2 YSLEER come from the germline V gene. Trimming stripped 6 bases from V and 0 bases from J, with 13 bases between. The CDR3 sequence is 15 residues long. The CDR3: CASSLGFPSTDTQYF. The CDR3 region has the DNA TGCGCCAGCAGTTTAGGCTTTCCTAGCACAGATACGCAGTATTTT.

The rearrangement joins TRBV6-5 to TRBJ2-3, with D possibly TRBD1 on 6 matching bases. The V end was cut by 0 bases, the J end by 2 bases, with 18 bases between. CDR3 length: 18 amino acids. In germline, CDR1 is MNHEY, CDR2 SVGAGI. The CDR3 nucleotides are TGTGCCAGCAGTTACTCGGGTCTGGGACACTATACCACAGATACGCAGTATTTT. It codes for CASSYSGLGHYTTDTQYF.

The chain combines TRBV4-3 with TRBJ1-5; D may be TRBD1 (6 bases). This CDR3 region has 16 residues. The V gene lost 0 bases and the J gene lost 2 bases, with 11 bases spanning the gap. Per germline, CDR1 LGHNA and CDR2 YSLEER. CDR3 in amino acids: CASSQEPRGGNQPQHF. The DNA for the CDR3 is TGCGCCAGCAGCCAAGAGCCCAGGGGCGGCAATCAGCCCCAGCATTTT.

This clonotype was seen repeatedly, ten times or more. The chain is built from TRBV5-5 and TRBJ2-2; D ambiguous. The V and J ends lost 4 bases and 0 bases respectively, with 4 bases between them. The CDR3 runs to 13 residues. In germline, CDR1 is SGHKS, CDR2 YYEKEE (reference sequence). CDR3 nucleotides: TGTGCCAGCAGCAGAGCGAACACCGGGGAGCTGTTTTTT. Translated, it gives CASSRANTGELFF.

The genes are TRBV4-2 and TRBJ2-1, with TRBD1 matching 7 bases. Germline-derived CDR1 and CDR2 are LGHNA and YNFKEQ. The CDR3 is 17 amino acids. The junction had 11 bases not matched to a gene; V was cut back by 3 bases and J by 3 bases. CDR3 nucleotide sequence: TGTGCCAGCAGCCATCCTCCCGGTAGGGGGCTCTACAATGAGCAGTTCTTC. Translated: CASSHPPGRGLYNEQFF.

This clonotype has ten or more counts. The chain carries TRBV20-1 and TRBJ2-7; no reliable D call. The CDR3 extends over 12 amino acids. Trimming removed 5 bases at V and 5 bases at J, with 13 bases between. The germline V gene encodes CDR1 DFQATT and CDR2 SNEGSKA (reference sequence). The CDR3 is CSAQSGRDEQYF. The CDR3 region has the DNA TGCAGTGCTCAATCTGGGCGCGACGAGCAGTACTTC.

This clonotype was recorded many times. This rearrangement joins TRBV12-3 or TRBV12-4 to TRBJ2-7, with 7 bases identical to TRBD1. The CDR3 is 15 amino acids. V shed 3 bases, J shed 6 bases, and the junction held 11 bases outside the gene matches. CDR3 sequence reads: CASSLNVHTGAEQYF. The CDR3 DNA reads TGTGCCAGCAGTTTGAATGTTCACACAGGGGCCGAGCAGTACTTC.

The gene calls are TRBV6-1 and TRBJ1-5, with 10 bases that match TRBD1. J was trimmed by 7 bases and V by 4 bases; bases with no gene match: 7. This CDR3 is 15 amino acids long. Germline CDR1 and CDR2: MNHNS and SASEGT. The CDR3 DNA sequence: TGTGCCAGCAGTGCAAGACAGGGGGCATGGCAGCCCCAGCATTTT. Translating gives CASSARQGAWQPQHF.

This clonotype occurred a few times. The V call is TRBV5-1, the J call TRBJ2-7; the D gene is possibly TRBD1 (5 bases). Per germline, CDR1 SGHRS and CDR2 YFSETQ. The CDR3 has 19 amino acids. The V and J ends lost 5 bases and 5 bases respectively, with 32 bases between them. The CDR3 protein is CASRPTLMGRVPRVHEQYF. CDR3 sequence (DNA): TGCGCCAGCAGACCCACTTTGATGGGGCGCGTGCCTCGGGTGCACGAGCAGTACTTC.